The next 9 T cell receptor beta chains were all read from a single sample in a study of chemoradiotherapy in HPV16-positive cancers. Assay: immunoSEQ multiplex PCR; the TCRdb copy retains only in-frame clones and omits some. The sample carries 35,000 to 45,000 clones, around 76% recorded once. The sample in question was blood, obtained from a patient who underwent chemoradiotherapy. These TCRs come from a human donor with HPV-associated anogenital cancer.

This clone turned up a few times. The CDR3 protein is CASSIAGDTEAFF. For the CDR3, the DNA is TGTGCCAGTAGTATAGCAGGGGACACTGAAGCTTTCTTT. The chain links TRBV19 to TRBJ1-1, with D maybe TRBD1 (6 bases). Trimming pared 1 base from V and 3 bases from J, leaving 6 bases between. CDR3 length: 13 amino acids. Looked up from germline, CDR1 is LNHDA and CDR2 is SQIVND (reference sequence).

The chain is built from TRBV2 and TRBJ2-7, with 8 bases fitting TRBD1. Trimming removed 2 bases from V and 5 bases from J; junction bases left unmatched: 5. The CDR3 totals 14 residues. In germline, CDR1 is SNHLY, CDR2 FYNNEI. The CDR3 loop is CASSEPGGLDEQYF. CDR3 nucleotides: TGTGCCAGCAGTGAACCAGGGGGCTTGGACGAGCAGTACTTC.

The chain uses TRBV5-1 and TRBJ1-1, with 7 bases matching TRBD1. Germline CDR1 is SGHRS and CDR2 is YFSETQ. Germline trimming cut 6 bases from V and 2 bases from J; bases unmatched to any gene: 13. The CDR3 has 16 amino acids. The CDR3 sequence is CASIHTPGQFNTEAFF. The CDR3 DNA reads as TGCGCCAGCATCCATACTCCGGGACAGTTTAACACTGAAGCTTTCTTT.

The chain uses TRBV19 and TRBJ1-2; 9 bases fit TRBD1. CDR1 and CDR2 (germline): LNHDA, SQIVND (reference sequence). J gave up 8 bases and V 7 bases, and 8 bases lay outside the gene matches. The CDR3 consists of 13 residues. CDR3 bases: TGTGCCAGTAATGGGGACAGGGTGGGGGGCTACACCTTC. Amino acids: CASNGDRVGGYTF.

The chain links TRBV15 to TRBJ2-1; D is perhaps TRBD2 (6 bases). Germline V lookup: CDR1 LNHNV, CDR2 YYDKDF (reference sequence). The V end lost 4 bases, the J end lost 1 base, and 17 bases lay between the germline ends. The CDR3 extends over 17 amino acids. The CDR3 sequence is CATSKGLRGASYNEQFF. In nucleotides, the CDR3 is TGTGCCACCAGCAAGGGGCTGCGGGGAGCATCCTACAATGAGCAGTTCTTC.

DNA for the CDR3: TGTGCCAGCAGCTTAGGGGGTAGGGGCTACACCTTC. Protein sequence: CASSLGGRGYTF. The chain links TRBV7-9 to TRBJ1-2; D gene ambiguous. The CDR3 is 12 amino acids. V shed 1 base and J shed 8 bases, with 8 bases lying between them. Germline loops: CDR1 SEHNR, CDR2 FQNEAQ (reference sequence). Variable domain in full (rest from reference TRBV7-9 and TRBJ1-2): DTGVSQNPRHKITKRGQNVTFRCDPISEHNRLYWYRQTLGQGPEFLTYFQNEAQLEKSRLLSDRFSAERPKGSFSTLEIQRTEQGDSAMYLCASSLGGRGYTFGSGTRLTVV.

This chain uses TRBV5-5 with TRBJ2-5; D may be TRBD2 (5 bases). The CDR3 is 14 amino acids. CDR1 SGHKS and CDR2 YYEKEE come from the germline V gene (reference sequence). The V end was cut by 5 bases, the J end by 2 bases, with 13 bases between. The CDR3 bases are TGTGCCAGCAGGCCTAGCTCCGGGCAAGAGACCCAGTACTTC. Its translation: CASRPSSGQETQYF.

V gene TRBV6-5 combines with J gene TRBJ1-3; D call uncertain. Trimming cost V 2 bases and J 0 bases, with 8 bases left between them. The CDR3 runs 15 residues. Germline CDR1 reads MNHEY; CDR2 reads SVGAGI. The DNA for the CDR3 is TGTGCCAGCAGTTACAGTGGAGACTCTGGAAACACCATATATTTT. Translation: CASSYSGDSGNTIYF.

The genes are TRBV7-8 and TRBJ1-2, with a weak D call TRBD1 (5 bases). Germline V lookup: CDR1 SGHVS, CDR2 FQNEAQ. V was trimmed by 5 bases and J by 6 bases, leaving 16 bases between them. This CDR3 comprises 14 residues. The CDR3 loop reads CASSPLWQGNGYTF. CDR3 sequence (DNA): TGTGCCAGCAGCCCCCTTTGGCAGGGCAATGGCTACACCTTC.